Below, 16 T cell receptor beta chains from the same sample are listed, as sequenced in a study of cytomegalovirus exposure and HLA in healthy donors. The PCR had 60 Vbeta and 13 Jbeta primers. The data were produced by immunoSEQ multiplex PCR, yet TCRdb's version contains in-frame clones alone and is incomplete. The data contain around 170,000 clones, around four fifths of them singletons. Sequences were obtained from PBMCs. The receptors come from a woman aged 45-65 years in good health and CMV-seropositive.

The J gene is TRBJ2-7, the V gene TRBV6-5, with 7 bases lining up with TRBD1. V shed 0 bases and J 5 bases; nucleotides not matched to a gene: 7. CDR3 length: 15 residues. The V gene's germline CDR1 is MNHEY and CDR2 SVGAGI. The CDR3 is CASSYSTLGTDEQYF. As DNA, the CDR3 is TGTGCCAGCAGTTACTCCACTCTCGGGACAGACGAGCAGTACTTC.

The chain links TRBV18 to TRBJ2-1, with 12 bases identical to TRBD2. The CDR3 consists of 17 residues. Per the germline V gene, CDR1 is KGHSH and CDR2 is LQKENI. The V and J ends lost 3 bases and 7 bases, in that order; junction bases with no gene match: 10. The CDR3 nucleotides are TGTGCCAGCTCACCGCTGGGCCTAGCGGGGGGGCGTAATGAGCAGTTCTTC. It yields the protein CASSPLGLAGGRNEQFF. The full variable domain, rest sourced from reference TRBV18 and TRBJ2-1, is NAGVMQNPRHLVRRRGQEARLRCSPMKGHSHVYWYRQLPEEGLKFMVYLQKENIIDESGMPKERFSAEFPKEGPSILRIQQVVRGDSAAYFCASSPLGLAGGRNEQFFGPGTRLTVL.

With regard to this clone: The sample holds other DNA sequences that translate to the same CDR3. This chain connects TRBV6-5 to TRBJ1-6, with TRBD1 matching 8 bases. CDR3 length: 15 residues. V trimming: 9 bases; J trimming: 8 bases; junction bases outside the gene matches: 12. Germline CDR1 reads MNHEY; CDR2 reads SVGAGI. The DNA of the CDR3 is TGTGCCAGTAGAACCGCAGGGGGCGGGGATTCACCCCTCCACTTT. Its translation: CASRTAGGGDSPLHF.

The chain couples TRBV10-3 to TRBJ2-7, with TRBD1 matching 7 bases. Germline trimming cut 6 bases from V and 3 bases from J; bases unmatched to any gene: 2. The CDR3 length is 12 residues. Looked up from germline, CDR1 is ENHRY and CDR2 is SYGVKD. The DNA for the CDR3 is TGTGCCATCAGGGGGACAGACTACGAGCAGTACTTC. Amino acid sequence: CAIRGTDYEQYF.

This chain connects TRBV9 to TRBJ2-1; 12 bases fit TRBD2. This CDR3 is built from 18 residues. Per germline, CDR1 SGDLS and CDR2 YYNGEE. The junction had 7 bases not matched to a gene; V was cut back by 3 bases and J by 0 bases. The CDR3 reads CASSAPGLAGFSYNEQFF. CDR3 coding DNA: TGTGCCAGCAGCGCCCCGGGACTAGCGGGTTTCTCCTACAATGAGCAGTTCTTC.

CDR3 in amino acids: CASSGDRGGSEAFF. For the CDR3, the DNA is TGTGCCAGCAGTGGGGACAGGGGAGGTTCTGAAGCTTTCTTT. J is TRBJ1-1 and V is TRBV2, with TRBD1 identical over 10 bases. The CDR3 is 14 residues long. Trimming at V came to 4 bases and at J to 6 bases, leaving 5 bases not matched to a gene. The germline gives CDR1 SNHLY, CDR2 FYNNEI.

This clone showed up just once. DNA of the CDR3: TGTGCCAGCAGGTTAACCCTTAGCGGGGGGGGTCCAGATACGCAGTATTTT. Protein sequence: CASRLTLSGGGPDTQYF. The rearrangement links TRBV11-2 to TRBJ2-3; 11 bases match TRBD2. With V trimmed by 6 bases and J by 4 bases, 12 bases remained unmatched. CDR3 length: 17 amino acids. The germline CDR1 and CDR2 sequences are SGHAT and FQNNGV.

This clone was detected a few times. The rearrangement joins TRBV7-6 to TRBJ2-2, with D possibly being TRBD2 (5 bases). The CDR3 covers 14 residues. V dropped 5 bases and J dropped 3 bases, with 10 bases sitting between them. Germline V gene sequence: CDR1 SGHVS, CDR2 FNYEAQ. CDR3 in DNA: TGTGCCAGCAGCCCCCAGGAGGACACCGGGGAGCTGTTTTTT. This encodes CASSPQEDTGELFF.

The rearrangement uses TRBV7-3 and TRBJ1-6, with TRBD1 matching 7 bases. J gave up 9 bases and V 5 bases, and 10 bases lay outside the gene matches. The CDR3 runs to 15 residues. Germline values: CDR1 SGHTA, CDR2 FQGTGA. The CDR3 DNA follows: TGTGCCAGCAGCCCATCCGGGACAGCAGGTTCACCCCTCCACTTT. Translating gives CASSPSGTAGSPLHF.

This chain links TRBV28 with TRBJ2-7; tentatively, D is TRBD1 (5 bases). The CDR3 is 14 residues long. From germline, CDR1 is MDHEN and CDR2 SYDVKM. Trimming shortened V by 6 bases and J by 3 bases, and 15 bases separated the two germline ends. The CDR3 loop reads CASSPGRVGYEQYF. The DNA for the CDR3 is TGTGCCAGCAGCCCGGGCAGGGTAGGCTACGAGCAGTACTTC.

The CDR3, as DNA: TGTGCCAGCAGCTTACAGGGTTGGGACACTGAAGCTTTCTTT. Protein product: CASSLQGWDTEAFF. The chain is built from TRBV11-2 and TRBJ1-1, with D possibly matching TRBD1 (5 bases). The CDR3 is 14 residues long. The V end lost 2 bases, the J end lost 3 bases, and 10 bases lay between the germline ends. Germline V gene lookup returns CDR1 SGHAT and CDR2 FQNNGV.

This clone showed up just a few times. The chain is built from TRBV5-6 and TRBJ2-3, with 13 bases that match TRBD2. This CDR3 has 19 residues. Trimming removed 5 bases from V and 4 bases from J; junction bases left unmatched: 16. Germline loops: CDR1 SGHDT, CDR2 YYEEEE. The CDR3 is CASREWRLAGGSGPDTQYF. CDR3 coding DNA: TGTGCCAGCAGAGAGTGGAGACTAGCGGGGGGTTCCGGGCCAGATACGCAGTATTTT.

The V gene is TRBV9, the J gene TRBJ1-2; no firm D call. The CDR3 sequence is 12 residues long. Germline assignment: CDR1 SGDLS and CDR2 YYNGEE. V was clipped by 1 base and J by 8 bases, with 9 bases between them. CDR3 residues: CASSVNSGGYTF. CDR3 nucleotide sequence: TGTGCCAGCAGCGTAAATTCCGGGGGCTACACCTTC.

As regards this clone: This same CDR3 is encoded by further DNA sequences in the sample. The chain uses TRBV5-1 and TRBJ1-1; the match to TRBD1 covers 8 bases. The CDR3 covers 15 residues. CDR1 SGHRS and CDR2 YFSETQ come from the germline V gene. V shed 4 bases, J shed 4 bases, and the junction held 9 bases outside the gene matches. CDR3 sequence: CASSASLTGGTEAFF. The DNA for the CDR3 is TGCGCCAGCAGCGCCTCCCTCACAGGGGGCACTGAAGCTTTCTTT.

CDR3 sequence (DNA): TGCGCCAGCTCTGATGAGGGAGATCAGCCCCAGCATTTT. Amino acid sequence: CASSDEGDQPQHF. V gene TRBV10-2 combines with J gene TRBJ1-5; D is ambiguous. The CDR3 has 13 residues. V lost 8 bases and J lost 5, with 13 bases in between. Germline V CDR1 and CDR2: WSHSY, SAAADI.

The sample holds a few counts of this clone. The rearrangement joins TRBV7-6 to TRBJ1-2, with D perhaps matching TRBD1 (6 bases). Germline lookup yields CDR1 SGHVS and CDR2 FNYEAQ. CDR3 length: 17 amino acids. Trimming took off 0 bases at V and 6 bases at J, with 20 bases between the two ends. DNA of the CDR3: TGTGCCAGCAGCTTAGCGGGTAGGGGGGGCGCCGGGGATGGCTACACCTTC. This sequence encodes CASSLAGRGGAGDGYTF.